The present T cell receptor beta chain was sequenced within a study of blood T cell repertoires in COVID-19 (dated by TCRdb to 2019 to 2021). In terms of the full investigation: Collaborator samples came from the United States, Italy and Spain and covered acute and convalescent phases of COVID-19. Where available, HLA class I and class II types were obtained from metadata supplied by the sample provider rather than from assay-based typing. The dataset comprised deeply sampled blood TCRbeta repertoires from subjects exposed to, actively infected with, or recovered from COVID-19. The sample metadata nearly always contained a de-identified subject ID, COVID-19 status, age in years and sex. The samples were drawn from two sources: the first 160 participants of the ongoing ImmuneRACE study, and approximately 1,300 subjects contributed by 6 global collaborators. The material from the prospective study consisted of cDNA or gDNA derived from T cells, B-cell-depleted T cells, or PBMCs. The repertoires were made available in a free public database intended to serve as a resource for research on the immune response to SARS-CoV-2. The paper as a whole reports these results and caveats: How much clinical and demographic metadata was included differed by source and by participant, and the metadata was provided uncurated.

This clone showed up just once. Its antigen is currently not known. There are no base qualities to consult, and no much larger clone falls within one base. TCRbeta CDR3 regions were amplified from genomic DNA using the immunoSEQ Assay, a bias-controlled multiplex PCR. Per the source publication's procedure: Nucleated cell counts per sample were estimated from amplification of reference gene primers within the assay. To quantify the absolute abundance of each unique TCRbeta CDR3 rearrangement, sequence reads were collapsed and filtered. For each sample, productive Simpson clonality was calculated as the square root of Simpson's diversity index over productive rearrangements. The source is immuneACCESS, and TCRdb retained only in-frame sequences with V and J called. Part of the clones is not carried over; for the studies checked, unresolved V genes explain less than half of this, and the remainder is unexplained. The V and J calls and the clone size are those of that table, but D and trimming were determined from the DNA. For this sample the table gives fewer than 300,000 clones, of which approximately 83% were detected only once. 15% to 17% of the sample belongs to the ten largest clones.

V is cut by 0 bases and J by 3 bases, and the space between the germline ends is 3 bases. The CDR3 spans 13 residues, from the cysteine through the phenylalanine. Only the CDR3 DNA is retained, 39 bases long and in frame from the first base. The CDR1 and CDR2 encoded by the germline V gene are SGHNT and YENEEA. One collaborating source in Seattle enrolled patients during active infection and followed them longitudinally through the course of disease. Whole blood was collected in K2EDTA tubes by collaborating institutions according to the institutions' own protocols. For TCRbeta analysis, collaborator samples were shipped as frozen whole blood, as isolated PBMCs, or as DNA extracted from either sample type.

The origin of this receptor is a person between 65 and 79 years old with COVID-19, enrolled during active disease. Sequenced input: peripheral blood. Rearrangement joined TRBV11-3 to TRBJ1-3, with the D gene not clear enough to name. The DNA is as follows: TGTGCCAGCAGCTTAGATCGTGGAAACACCATATATTTT. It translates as CASSLDRGNTIYF.